This TCR beta chain came from a study of blood T cell repertoires in COVID-19. Trimming stripped 4 bases from V and 4 bases from J, with 11 bases between. CDR1 and CDR2 (germline): GTSNPN, SVGIG (reference sequence). This CDR3 contains 13 residues. Generated by immunoSEQ multiplex PCR, the TCRdb table keeps only in-frame clones and is missing some. The sample records over 250,000 clones, 87% being singletons. Sequenced sample: peripheral blood. The clonotype originates from a woman aged 40-49 years who had recovered from COVID-19. The chain links TRBV30 to TRBJ1-3; TRBD1 might be the D (6 bases). The CDR3: CAWTSQGGNTIYF. In nucleotides, the CDR3 is TGTGCCTGGACAAGTCAGGGGGGAAACACCATATATTTT.